This T cell receptor (beta chain) was sequenced in a study of blood T cell repertoires in COVID-19. TCRdb keeps only in-frame clones here, not all; method: immunoSEQ multiplex PCR. The table lists some 130,000 clones, roughly 86% of them singletons. Deletions cut 1 base from V and 12 bases from J, with 10 bases between. Germline values: CDR1 SGHNT, CDR2 YENEEA. The CDR3 sequence is 12 residues long. The sequence was obtained from a woman between 65 and 79 years old with COVID-19, enrolled during active disease. The sequencing input was peripheral blood. This sequence joins TRBV11-3 and TRBJ2-1; a possible D gene is TRBD2 (5 bases). CDR3 in amino acids: CASSLGPRGQFF. CDR3 DNA: TGTGCCAGCAGCTTAGGCCCTCGGGGGCAGTTCTTC.